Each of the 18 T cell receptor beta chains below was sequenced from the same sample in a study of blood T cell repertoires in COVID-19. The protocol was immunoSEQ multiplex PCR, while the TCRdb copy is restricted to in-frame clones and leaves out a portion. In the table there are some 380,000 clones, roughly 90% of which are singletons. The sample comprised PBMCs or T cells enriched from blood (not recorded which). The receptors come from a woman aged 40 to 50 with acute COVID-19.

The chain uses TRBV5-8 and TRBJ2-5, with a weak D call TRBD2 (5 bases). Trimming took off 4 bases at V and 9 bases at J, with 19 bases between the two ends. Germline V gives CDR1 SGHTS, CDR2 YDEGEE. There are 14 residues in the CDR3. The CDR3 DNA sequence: TGTGCCAGCAGCCAGGCGGACTGGGTGGCGGCCCAGTACTTC. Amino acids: CASSQADWVAAQYF.

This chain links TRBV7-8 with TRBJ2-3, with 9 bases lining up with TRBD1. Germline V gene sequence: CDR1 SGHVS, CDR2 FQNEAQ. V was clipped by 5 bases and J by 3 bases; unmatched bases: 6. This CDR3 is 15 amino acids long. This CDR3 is CASSQPGQGTDTQYF. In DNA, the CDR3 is TGTGCCAGCAGCCAACCGGGACAGGGAACAGATACGCAGTATTTT. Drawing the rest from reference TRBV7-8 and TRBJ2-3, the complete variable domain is GAGVSQSPRYKVAKRGQDVALRCDPISGHVSLFWYQQALGQGPEFLTYFQNEAQLDKSGLPSDRFFAERPEGSVSTLKIQRTQQEDSAVYLCASSQPGQGTDTQYFGPGTRLTVL.

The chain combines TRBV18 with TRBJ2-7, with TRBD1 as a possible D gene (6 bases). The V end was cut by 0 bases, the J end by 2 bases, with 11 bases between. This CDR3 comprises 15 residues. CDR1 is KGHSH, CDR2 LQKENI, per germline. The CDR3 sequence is CASSPPTNRAYEQYF. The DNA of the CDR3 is TGTGCCAGCTCACCACCAACTAACAGGGCCTACGAGCAGTACTTC.

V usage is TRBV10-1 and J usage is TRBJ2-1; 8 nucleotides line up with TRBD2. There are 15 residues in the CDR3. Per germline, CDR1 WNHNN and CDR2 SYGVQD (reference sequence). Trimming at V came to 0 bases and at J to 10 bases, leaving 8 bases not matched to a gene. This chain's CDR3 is CASSESSGGMREQFF. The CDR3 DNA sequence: TGCGCCAGCAGTGAGTCCAGCGGGGGAATGAGGGAGCAGTTCTTC.

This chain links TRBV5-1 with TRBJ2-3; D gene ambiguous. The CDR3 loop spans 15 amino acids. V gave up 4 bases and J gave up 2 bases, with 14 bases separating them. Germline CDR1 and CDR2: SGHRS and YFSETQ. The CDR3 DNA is TGCGCCAGCAGCCCCGGTCGCGGCGACACAGATACGCAGTATTTT. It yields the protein CASSPGRGDTDTQYF.

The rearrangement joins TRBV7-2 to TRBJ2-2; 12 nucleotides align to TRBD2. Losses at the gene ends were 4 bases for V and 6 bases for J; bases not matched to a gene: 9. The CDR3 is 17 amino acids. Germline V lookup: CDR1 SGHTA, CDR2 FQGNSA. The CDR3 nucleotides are TGTGCCAGCAGCTCCAACGCTGGACTAGCGGGGTCCGGGGAGCTGTTTTTT. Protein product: CASSSNAGLAGSGELFF.

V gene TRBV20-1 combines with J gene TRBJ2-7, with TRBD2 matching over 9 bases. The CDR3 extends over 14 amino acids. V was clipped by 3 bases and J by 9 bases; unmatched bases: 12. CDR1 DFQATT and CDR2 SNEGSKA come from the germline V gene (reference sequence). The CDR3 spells CSASGAGGLRGQYF. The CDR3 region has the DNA TGCAGTGCTAGTGGAGCGGGGGGATTACGAGGGCAGTACTTC.

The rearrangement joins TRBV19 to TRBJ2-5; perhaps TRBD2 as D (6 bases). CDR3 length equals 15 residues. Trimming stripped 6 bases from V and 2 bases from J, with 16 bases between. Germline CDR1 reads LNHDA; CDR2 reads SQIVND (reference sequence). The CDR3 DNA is TGTGCCAGTAGCCCTTACCGGGACTTACAAGAGACCCAGTACTTC. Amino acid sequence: CASSPYRDLQETQYF.

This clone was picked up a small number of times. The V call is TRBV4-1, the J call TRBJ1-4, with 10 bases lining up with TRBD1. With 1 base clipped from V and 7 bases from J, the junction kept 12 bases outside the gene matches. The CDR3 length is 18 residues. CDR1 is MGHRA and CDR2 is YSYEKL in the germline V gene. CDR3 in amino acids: CASSQATGGVGSSEKLFF. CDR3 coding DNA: TGCGCCAGCAGCCAAGCGACAGGGGGCGTAGGAAGTAGTGAAAAACTGTTTTTT.

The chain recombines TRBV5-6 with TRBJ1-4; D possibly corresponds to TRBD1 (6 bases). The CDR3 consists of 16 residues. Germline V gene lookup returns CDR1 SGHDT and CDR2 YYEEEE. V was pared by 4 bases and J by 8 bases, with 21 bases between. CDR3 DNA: TGTGCCAGCAGCCAGACTGGGTCAGGGGCTCGAGAAAAACTGTTTTTT. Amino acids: CASSQTGSGAREKLFF.

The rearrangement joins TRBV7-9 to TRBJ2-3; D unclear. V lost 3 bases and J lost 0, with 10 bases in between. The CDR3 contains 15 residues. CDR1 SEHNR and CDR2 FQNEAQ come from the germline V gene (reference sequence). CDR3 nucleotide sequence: TGTGCCAGCAGCTTGAACAGAGCTAGCACAGATACGCAGTATTTT. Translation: CASSLNRASTDTQYF.

The CDR3 protein is CASSSTGNTEAFF. The CDR3 nucleotides read TGTGCCAGCAGCTCCACAGGGAACACTGAAGCTTTCTTT. The chain has TRBV5-4 and TRBJ1-1; D possibly corresponds to TRBD1 (5 bases). The germline gives CDR1 SGHNT, CDR2 YYREEE (reference sequence). The CDR3 extends over 13 amino acids. Trimming removed 3 bases at V and 1 base at J, with 7 bases between.

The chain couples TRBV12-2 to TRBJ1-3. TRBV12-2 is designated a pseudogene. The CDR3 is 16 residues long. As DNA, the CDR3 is TGTGCAAGTCGCTCAAGGGAGTCGCGTCCTGGAAACACCATATATTTT. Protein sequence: CASRSRESRPGNTIYF.

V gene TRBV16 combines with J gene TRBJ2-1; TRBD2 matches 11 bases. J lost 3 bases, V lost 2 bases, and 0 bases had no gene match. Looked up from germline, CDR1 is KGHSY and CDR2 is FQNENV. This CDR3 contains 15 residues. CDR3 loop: CASSQLAGGYNEQFF. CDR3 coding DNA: TGTGCCAGCAGCCAACTAGCGGGGGGCTACAATGAGCAGTTCTTC.

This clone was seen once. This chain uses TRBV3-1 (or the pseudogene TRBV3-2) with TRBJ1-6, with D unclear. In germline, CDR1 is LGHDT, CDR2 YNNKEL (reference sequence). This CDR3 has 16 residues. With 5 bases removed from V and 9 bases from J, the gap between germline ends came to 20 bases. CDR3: CASSSPGGSGSSPLHF. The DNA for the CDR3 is TGTGCCAGCAGCTCCCCCGGTGGGTCAGGCTCTTCACCCCTCCACTTT.

In nucleotides, the CDR3 is TGTGCCATCAGTGAGGGGCAGGGGGCTGAAAAACTGTTTTTT. Protein sequence: CAISEGQGAEKLFF. V is TRBV10-3 and J is TRBJ1-4; 8 nucleotides agree with TRBD1. Germline loops: CDR1 ENHRY, CDR2 SYGVKD. Unmatched junction bases numbered 3, after V lost 2 bases and J lost 7 bases. The CDR3 has 14 amino acids.

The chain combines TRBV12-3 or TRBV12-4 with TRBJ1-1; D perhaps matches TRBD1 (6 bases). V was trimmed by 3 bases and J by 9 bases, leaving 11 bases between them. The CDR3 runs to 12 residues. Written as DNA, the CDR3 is TGTGCCAGCAGTTTGGGCCAGGGGAAAGCTTTCTTT. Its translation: CASSLGQGKAFF.

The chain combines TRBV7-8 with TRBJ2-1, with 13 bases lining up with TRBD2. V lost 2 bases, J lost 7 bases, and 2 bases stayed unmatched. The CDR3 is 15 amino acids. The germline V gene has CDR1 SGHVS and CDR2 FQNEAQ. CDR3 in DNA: TGTGCCAGCAGCTTACCGGGACTAGCGGGGAATGAGCAGTTCTTC. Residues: CASSLPGLAGNEQFF. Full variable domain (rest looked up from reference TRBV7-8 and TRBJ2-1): GAGVSQSPRYKVAKRGQDVALRCDPISGHVSLFWYQQALGQGPEFLTYFQNEAQLDKSGLPSDRFFAERPEGSVSTLKIQRTQQEDSAVYLCASSLPGLAGNEQFFGPGTRLTVL.